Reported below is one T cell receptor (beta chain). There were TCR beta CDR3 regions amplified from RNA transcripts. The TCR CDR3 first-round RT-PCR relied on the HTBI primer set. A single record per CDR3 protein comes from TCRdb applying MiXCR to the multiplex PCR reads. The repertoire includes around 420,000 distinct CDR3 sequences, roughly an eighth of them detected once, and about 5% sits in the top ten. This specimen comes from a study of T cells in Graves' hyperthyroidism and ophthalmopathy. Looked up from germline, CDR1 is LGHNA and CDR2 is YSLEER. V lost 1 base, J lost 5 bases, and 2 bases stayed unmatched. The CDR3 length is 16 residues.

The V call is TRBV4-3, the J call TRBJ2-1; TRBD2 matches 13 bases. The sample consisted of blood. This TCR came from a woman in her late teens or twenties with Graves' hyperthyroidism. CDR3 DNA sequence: TGCGCCAGCAGCCAAGGGGGACTAGCGGGAAACAATGAGCAGTTCTTC. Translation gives CASSQGGLAGNNEQFF.